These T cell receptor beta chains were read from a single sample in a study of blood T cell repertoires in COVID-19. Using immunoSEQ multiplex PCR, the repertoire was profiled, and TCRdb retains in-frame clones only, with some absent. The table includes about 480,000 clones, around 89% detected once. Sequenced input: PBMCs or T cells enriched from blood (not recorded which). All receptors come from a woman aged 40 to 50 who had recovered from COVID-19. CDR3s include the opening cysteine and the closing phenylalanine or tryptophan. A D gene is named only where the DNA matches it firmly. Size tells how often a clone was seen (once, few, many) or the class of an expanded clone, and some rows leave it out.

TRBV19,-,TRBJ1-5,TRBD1,TGTGCCAGTACCCTGACAGGGGATAATCAGCCCCAGCATTTT,CASTLTGDNQPQHF
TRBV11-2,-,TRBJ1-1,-,TGTGCCAGCAGCTTACTGCGGAGCACTGAAGCTTTCTTT,CASSLLRSTEAFF
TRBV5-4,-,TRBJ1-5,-,TGTGCCAGCGCCAAGGTATCTAGGCCCCAGCATTTT,CASAKVSRPQHF
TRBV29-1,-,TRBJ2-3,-,TGCAGCGTTGTGGTCATCAATGGCATAGATACGCAGTATTTT,CSVVVINGIDTQYF
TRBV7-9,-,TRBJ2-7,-,TGTGCCAGCAACCCACAATCGCCAGGGTCCGAGCAGTACTTC,CASNPQSPGSEQYF
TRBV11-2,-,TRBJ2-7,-,TGTGCCAGCAGCACAAGGGGGCCTACTAGCACCGAGCAGTACTTC,CASSTRGPTSTEQYF
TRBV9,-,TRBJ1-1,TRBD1,TGTGCCAGCAGCGTATCCCCAGGGGGCACTGAAGCTTTCTTT,CASSVSPGGTEAFF
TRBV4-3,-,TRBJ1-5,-,TGCGCCAGCAGCCAAGGATCGGGGATAGGTCAGCCCCAGCATTTT,CASSQGSGIGQPQHF
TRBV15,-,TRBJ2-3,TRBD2,TGTGCCACCAGCAGGGGGGGGTTCCTCACAGATACGCAGTATTTT,CATSRGGFLTDTQYF
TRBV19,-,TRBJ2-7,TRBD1,TGTGCCAGTAGTATACTACCGGACAGGGACGAGCAGTACTTC,CASSILPDRDEQYF
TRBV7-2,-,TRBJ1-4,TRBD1,TGTGCCAGCAGCTTACGGGACAGGGCTAATGAAAAACTGTTTTTT,CASSLRDRANEKLFF
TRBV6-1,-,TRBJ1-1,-,TGTGCCAGCAGTGAACGGGGGGCCCCTGAAGCTTTCTTT,CASSERGAPEAFF
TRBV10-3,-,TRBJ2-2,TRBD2,TGTGCCATCAGTGGACTAGCGGGAGGGCCCGCCGGGGAGCTGTTTTTT,CAISGLAGGPAGELFF
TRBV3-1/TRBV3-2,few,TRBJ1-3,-,TGTGCCAGCAGCCAAGGGCGGCAGGGGTCAGGAAACACCATATATTTT,CASSQGRQGSGNTIYF
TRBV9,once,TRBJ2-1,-,TGTGCCAGCAGCGTAGATGGCGGTAGCTCCTACAATGAGCAGTTCTTC,CASSVDGGSSYNEQFF
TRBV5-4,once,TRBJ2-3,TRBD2,TGTGCCAGCAGCCGGGGGGGCGGGGAGGTTACGCAGTATTTT,CASSRGGGEVTQYF
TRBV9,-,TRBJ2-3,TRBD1,TGTGCCAGCAACAGGGGTACCACAGATACGCAGTATTTT,CASNRGTTDTQYF
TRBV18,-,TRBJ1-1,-,TGTGCCAGCTCACCAATTCCCATCACCAGGGTGACCACTGAAGCTTTCTTT,CASSPIPITRVTTEAFF
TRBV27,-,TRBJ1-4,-,TGTGCCAGCAGTTTCGACAGTCACAATGAAAAACTGTTTTTT,CASSFDSHNEKLFF
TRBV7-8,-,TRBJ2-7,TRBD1,TGTGCCAGCAGCCCCGCTGCGGGACAGGGTCACTACGAGCAGTACTTC,CASSPAAGQGHYEQYF
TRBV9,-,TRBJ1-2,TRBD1,TGTGCCAGCAGCGTGGACAGGGGGAACTATGGCTACACCTTC,CASSVDRGNYGYTF
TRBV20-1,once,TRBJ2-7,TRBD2,TGCAGTGCTAGTCTATTAGCGGGATCCTACGAGCAGTACTTC,CSASLLAGSYEQYF
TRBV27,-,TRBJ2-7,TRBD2,TGTGCCAGCCAGACTAGCGGGTCCTACGAGCAGTACTTC,CASQTSGSYEQYF
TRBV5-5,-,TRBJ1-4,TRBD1,TGTGCCAGCAGCTCCCGGCCAACAGGGGGCTTCAAACTGTTTTTT,CASSSRPTGGFKLFF
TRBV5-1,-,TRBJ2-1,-,TGCGCCAGCAGCCCTCTTAGCGGAAGCTCCTACAATGAGCAGTTCTTC,CASSPLSGSSYNEQFF
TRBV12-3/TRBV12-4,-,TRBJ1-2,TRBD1,TGTGCCAGCAGTCTACAGGGGCCCTATGGCTACACCTTC,CASSLQGPYGYTF
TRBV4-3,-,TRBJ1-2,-,TGCGCCAGCAGCCAGAACAGGGCCGGGGGCTACACCTTC,CASSQNRAGGYTF
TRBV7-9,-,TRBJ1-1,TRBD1,TGTGCCAGCAGCTTAAGAGGGACAGTGAACACTGAAGCTTTCTTT,CASSLRGTVNTEAFF